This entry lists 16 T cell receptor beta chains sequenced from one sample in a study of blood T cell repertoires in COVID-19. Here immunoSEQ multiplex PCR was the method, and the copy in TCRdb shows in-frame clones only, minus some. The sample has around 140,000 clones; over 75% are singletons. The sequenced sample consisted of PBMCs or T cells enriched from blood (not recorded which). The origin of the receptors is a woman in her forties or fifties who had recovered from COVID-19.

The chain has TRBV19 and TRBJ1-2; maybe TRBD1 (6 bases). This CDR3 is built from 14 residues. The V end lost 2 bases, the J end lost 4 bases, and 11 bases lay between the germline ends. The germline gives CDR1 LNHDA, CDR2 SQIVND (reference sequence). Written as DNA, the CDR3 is TGTGCCAGTAGTATACAAGGGACAATCTATGGCTACACCTTC. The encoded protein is CASSIQGTIYGYTF.

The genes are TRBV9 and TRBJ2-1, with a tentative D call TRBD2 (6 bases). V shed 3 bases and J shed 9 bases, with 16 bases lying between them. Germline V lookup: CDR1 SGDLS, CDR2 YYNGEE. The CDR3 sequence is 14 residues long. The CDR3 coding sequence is TGTGCCAGCAGCGCGGGACCCCCCGGGGGTGAGCAGTTCTTC. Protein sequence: CASSAGPPGGEQFF.

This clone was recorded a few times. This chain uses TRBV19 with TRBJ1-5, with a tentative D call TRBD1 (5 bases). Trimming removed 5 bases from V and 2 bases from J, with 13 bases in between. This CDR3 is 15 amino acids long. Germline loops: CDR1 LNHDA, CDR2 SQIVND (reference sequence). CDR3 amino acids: CASSGGWAGNQPQHF. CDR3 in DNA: TGTGCCAGTAGTGGGGGGTGGGCTGGCAATCAGCCCCAGCATTTT.

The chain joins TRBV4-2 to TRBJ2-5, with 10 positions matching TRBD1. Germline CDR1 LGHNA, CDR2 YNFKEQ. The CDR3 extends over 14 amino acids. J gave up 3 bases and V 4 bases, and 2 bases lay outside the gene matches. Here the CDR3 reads CASSLGQGEETQYF. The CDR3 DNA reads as TGTGCCAGCAGCCTCGGACAGGGGGAAGAGACCCAGTACTTC.

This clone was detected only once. The CDR3 sequence is CASSSGDSYEQYF. The CDR3 DNA is TGTGCCAGCAGTTCCGGGGATTCTTACGAGCAGTACTTC. The chain carries TRBV7-9 and TRBJ2-7; D possibly corresponds to TRBD2 (5 bases). This CDR3 is 13 amino acids long. Germline V gene lookup returns CDR1 SEHNR and CDR2 FQNEAQ (reference sequence). Trimming stripped 6 bases from V and 4 bases from J, with 13 bases between. Full variable domain (remainder filled in from reference TRBV7-9 and TRBJ2-7): DTGVSQNPRHKITKRGQNVTFRCDPISEHNRLYWYRQTLGQGPEFLTYFQNEAQLEKSRLLSDRFSAERPKGSFSTLEIQRTEQGDSAMYLCASSSGDSYEQYFGPGTRLTVT.

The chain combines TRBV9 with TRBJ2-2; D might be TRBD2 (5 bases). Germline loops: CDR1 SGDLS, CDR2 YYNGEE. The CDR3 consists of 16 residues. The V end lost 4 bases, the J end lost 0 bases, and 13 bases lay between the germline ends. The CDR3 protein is CASSQPGNPNTGELFF. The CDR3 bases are TGTGCCAGCAGCCAACCGGGGAACCCGAACACCGGGGAGCTGTTTTTT.

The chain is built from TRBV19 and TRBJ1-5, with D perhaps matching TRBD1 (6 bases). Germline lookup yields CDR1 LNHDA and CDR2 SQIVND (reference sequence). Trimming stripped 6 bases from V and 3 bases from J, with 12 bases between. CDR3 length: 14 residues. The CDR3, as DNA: TGTGCCAGTAGCGATACAGGGCTCAATCAGCCCCAGCATTTT. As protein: CASSDTGLNQPQHF.

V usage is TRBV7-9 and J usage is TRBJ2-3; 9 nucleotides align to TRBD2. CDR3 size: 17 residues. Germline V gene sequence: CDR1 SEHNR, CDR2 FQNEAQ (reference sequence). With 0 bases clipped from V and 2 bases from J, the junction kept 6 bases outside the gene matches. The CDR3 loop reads CASSLALASGNTDTQYF. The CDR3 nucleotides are TGTGCCAGCAGCTTAGCGCTCGCTAGCGGGAACACAGATACGCAGTATTTT.

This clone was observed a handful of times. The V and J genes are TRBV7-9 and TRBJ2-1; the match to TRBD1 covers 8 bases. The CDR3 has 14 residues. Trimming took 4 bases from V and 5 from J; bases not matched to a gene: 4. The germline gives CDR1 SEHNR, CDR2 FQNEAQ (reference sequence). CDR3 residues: CASSSRGQDNEQFF. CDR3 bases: TGTGCCAGCAGCTCCAGGGGACAGGACAATGAGCAGTTCTTC.

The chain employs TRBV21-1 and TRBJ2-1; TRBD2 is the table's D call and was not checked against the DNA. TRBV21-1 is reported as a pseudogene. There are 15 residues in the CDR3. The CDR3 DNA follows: TGTGCCAGCAGCCCGACTGGCAATTACGGGGATGAGCAGTTCTTC. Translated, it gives CASSPTGNYGDEQFF.

CDR3 DNA: TGCAGTGTAGGTTTAGCGGTTGAGCAGTTCTTC. Translated: CSVGLAVEQFF. The rearrangement links TRBV20-1 to TRBJ2-1; D may be TRBD2 (6 bases). CDR1 is DFQATT and CDR2 is SNEGSKA in the germline V gene (reference sequence). Trimming cost V 7 bases and J 9 bases, with 13 bases left between them. CDR3 length: 11 amino acids.

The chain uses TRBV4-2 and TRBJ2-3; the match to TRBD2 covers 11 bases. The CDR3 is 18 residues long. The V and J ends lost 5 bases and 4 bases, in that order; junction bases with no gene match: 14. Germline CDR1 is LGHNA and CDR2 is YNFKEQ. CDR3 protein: CASSVGGSGGASPDTQYF. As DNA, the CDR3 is TGTGCCAGCAGCGTGGGTGGTAGCGGGGGGGCGTCCCCAGATACGCAGTATTTT.

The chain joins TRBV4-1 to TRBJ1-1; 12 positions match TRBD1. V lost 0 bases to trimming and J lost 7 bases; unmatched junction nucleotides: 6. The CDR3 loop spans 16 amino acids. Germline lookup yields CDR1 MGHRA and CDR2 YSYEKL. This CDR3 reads CASSQDWDRGRGEAFF. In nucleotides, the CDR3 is TGCGCCAGCAGCCAAGACTGGGACAGGGGGCGGGGTGAAGCTTTCTTT.

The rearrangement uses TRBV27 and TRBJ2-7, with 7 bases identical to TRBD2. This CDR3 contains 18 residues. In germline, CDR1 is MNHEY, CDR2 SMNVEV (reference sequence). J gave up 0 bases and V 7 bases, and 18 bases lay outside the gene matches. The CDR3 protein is CASTSASSSGATSYEQYF. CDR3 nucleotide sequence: TGTGCCAGCACCAGCGCAAGTTCCAGCGGGGCAACCTCCTACGAGCAGTACTTC.

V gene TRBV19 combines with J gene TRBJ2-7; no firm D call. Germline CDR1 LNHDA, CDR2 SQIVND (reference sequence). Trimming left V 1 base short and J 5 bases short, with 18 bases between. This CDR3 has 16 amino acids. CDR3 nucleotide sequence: TGTGCCAGTAGTATAGTACGCGGCAGCCGTACGGACGAGCAGTACTTC. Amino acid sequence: CASSIVRGSRTDEQYF.

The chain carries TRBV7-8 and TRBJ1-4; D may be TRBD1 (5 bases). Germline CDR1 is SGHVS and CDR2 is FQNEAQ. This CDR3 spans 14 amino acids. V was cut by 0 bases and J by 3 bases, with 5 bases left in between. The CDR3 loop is CASSLAGPNEKLFF. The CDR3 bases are TGTGCCAGCAGCTTAGCGGGGCCTAATGAAAAACTGTTTTTT.